This is a list of T cell receptor beta chains from one sample in a study of patients and donors after allogeneic stem cell transplantation. MiXCR, run by TCRdb on the RT-PCR reads, gives a single entry per CDR3 protein. The sample records about 960,000 distinct CDR3 sequences, over 15% being singletons. Sequences were obtained from blood, either unsorted or a sorted T cell fraction (not recorded which). The receptors were gathered from a human donor who was either an allogeneic HSCT recipient or a stem cell or donor lymphocyte infusion donor (not recorded which). It is not recorded whose cells these are; they may come from a transplant donor. Both conserved end residues are part of each CDR3. The D gene is left open where the match is weak. Some rows have no size entry. The others give once, few or many, or a class for an expanded clone.

D	size	V	J	length	CDR3	DNA
.	.	TRBV12-3/TRBV12-4	TRBJ1-1	15	CASVSTPGGKTEAFF	TGTGCCAGCGTCTCGACCCCTGGGGGGAAGACTGAAGCTTTCTTT
TRBD2	.	TRBV7-2	TRBJ2-3	15	CASSLRTSHTDTQYF	TGTGCCAGCAGCCTCCGGACTAGCCACACAGATACGCAGTATTTT
.	.	TRBV9	TRBJ2-7	13	CASSVVEGYEQYF	TGTGCCAGCAGCGTAGTAGAGGGGTACGAGCAGTACTTC
.	many	TRBV5-1	TRBJ2-7	12	CASSVDRYEQYF	TGTGCCAGCAGCGTTGATAGATACGAGCAGTACTTC
.	.	TRBV24-1	TRBJ1-5	13	CATSDAPGTQQHF	TGTGCCACCAGTGATGCCCCCGGGACTCAGCAGCATTTT
TRBD1	.	TRBV5-4	TRBJ1-1	14	CASSSGQGWAEAFF	TGTGCCAGCAGCTCCGGACAGGGATGGGCTGAAGCTTTCTTT
TRBD1	few	TRBV29-1	TRBJ2-6	17	CSVGRDRGNNGANVLTF	TGCAGCGTCGGACGGGACAGGGGAAATAATGGGGCCAACGTCCTGACTTTC
.	.	TRBV7-9	TRBJ2-5	15	CASSSRVSRQETQYF	TGTGCCAGCAGCTCGCGAGTGTCAAGACAAGAGACCCAGTACTTC
.	.	TRBV5-6	TRBJ2-3	14	CASSLEYSGDTQYF	TGTGCCAGCAGCTTGGAATATTCCGGGGATACGCAGTATTTT
.	.	TRBV5-5	TRBJ1-2	14	CASRGGRPNYGYTF	TGTGCCAGCAGAGGTGGGCGACCTAACTATGGCTACACCTTC
TRBD1	few	TRBV27	TRBJ2-7	14	CASSAGTGIRGQYF	TGTGCCAGCAGTGCCGGGACAGGGATAAGGGGGCAGTACTTC
.	.	TRBV10-3	TRBJ2-3	13	CAISESTQDTQYF	TGTGCCATCAGTGAGTCGACGCAGGATACGCAGTATTTT